The 13 T cell receptor beta chains below come from one sample, sequenced in a study of spatial heterogeneity in lung cancer. Time point: sample taken at primary tumor resection. No cell sorting; template was whole RNA from tumor, lung tissue or PBMC. TCRdb independently ran MiXCR on the 5' RACE reads; one entry per CDR3 protein. The data hold over a thousand distinct CDR3 sequences, with 35% to 55% observed a single time. This specimen was PBMCs, taken at surgery. The source is a female donor with early-stage non-small cell lung cancer.

This clonotype is hyperexpanded by share. The chain links TRBV3-1 to TRBJ1-3; TRBD1 matches at 8 bases. The J segment lost 4 bases and the V segment lost 4 bases, leaving 9 bases of the junction unmatched. The length of the CDR3 is 16 residues. CDR1 LGHDT and CDR2 YNNKEL come from the germline V gene (reference sequence). CDR3 loop: CASSLGTGESGNTIYF. The CDR3 DNA follows: TGTGCCAGCAGCCTCGGGACAGGCGAATCCGGAAACACCATATATTTT.

This chain uses TRBV29-1 with TRBJ1-4; a possible D gene is TRBD1 (5 bases). Germline V gene lookup returns CDR1 SQVTM and CDR2 ANQGSEA. The CDR3 consists of 11 residues. Trimming removed 6 bases at V and 3 bases at J, with 5 bases between. Here the CDR3 reads CSVTANEKLFF. DNA of the CDR3: TGCAGCGTGACAGCTAATGAAAAACTGTTTTTT.

The chain joins TRBV7-2 to TRBJ2-3; TRBD2 matches at 9 bases. This CDR3 spans 16 amino acids. J gave up 0 bases and V 5 bases, and 6 bases lay outside the gene matches. The V gene's germline CDR1 is SGHTA and CDR2 FQGNSA. The DNA for the CDR3 is TGTGCCAGCAGCCCTCCGGGACTAGCTAGCACAGATACGCAGTATTTT. This gives the protein CASSPPGLASTDTQYF.

This chain links TRBV7-2 with TRBJ1-2, with D possibly TRBD1 on 6 matching bases. Germline V gene sequence: CDR1 SGHTA, CDR2 FQGNSA. Trimming stripped 1 base from V and 6 bases from J, with 12 bases between. The CDR3 runs to 14 residues. The chain's CDR3 is CASSLVRGGDGYTF. DNA of the CDR3: TGTGCCAGCAGCTTAGTCAGGGGAGGCGATGGCTACACCTTC.

By sample fraction, this clonotype is large. Here the CDR3 DNA reads TGTGCCAGCAGCTTAGTGAGCACAGCTATTGAGCAGTTCTTC. Protein sequence: CASSLVSTAIEQFF. This sequence joins TRBV11-3 and TRBJ2-1; unclear D gene. V was shortened by 1 base and J by 9 bases, with 13 bases between the two germline ends. Germline V gene sequence: CDR1 SGHNT, CDR2 YENEEA. The CDR3 runs to 14 residues.

This clonotype was detected once. This chain uses TRBV30 with TRBJ1-2; possibly TRBD1 for D (5 bases). CDR1 is GTSNPN, CDR2 SVGIG, per germline (reference sequence). The V end was cut by 0 bases, the J end by 2 bases, with 13 bases between. The CDR3 covers 15 residues. Here the CDR3 reads CAWSVQRDPNYGYTF. In DNA form, the CDR3 reads TGTGCCTGGAGTGTACAGAGGGACCCAAACTATGGCTACACCTTC.

The chain couples TRBV6-1 to TRBJ2-3, with 7 bases lining up with TRBD1. Trimming at V came to 1 base and at J to 1 base, leaving 5 bases not matched to a gene. The CDR3 contains 16 residues. Germline lookup yields CDR1 MNHNS and CDR2 SASEGT. CDR3 sequence reads: CASSEGQGLGTDTQYF. The CDR3 DNA follows: TGTGCCAGCAGTGAAGGACAGGGCCTTGGCACAGATACGCAGTATTTT.

This clonotype has just one count. The rearrangement uses TRBV27 and TRBJ1-5, with D perhaps matching TRBD1 (5 bases). Germline CDR1 and CDR2: MNHEY and SMNVEV (reference sequence). Between the trimmed V and J ends, which lost 6 bases and 5 bases, there was a span of 11 bases. The CDR3 consists of 13 residues. The CDR3 loop is CASRWGRDQPQHF. CDR3 DNA sequence: TGTGCCAGCAGATGGGGACGGGATCAGCCCCAGCATTTT.

J is TRBJ2-3 and V is TRBV29-1, with TRBD2 matching over 12 bases. The J segment lost 5 bases and the V segment lost 3 bases, leaving 9 bases of the junction unmatched. The CDR3 is 16 amino acids. CDR1 and CDR2 (germline): SQVTM, ANQGSEA. The CDR3 is CSVDETSGGRGDTQYF. DNA of the CDR3: TGCAGCGTTGACGAGACTAGCGGGGGCCGCGGAGATACGCAGTATTTT.

This clonotype is large by share. The rearrangement uses TRBV2 and TRBJ2-1, with 7 bases that match TRBD1. CDR3 length equals 14 residues. Germline CDR1 reads SNHLY; CDR2 reads FYNNEI. J lost 3 bases, V lost 4 bases, and 3 bases had no gene match. CDR3 protein: CASSVGTDYNEQFF. For the CDR3, the DNA is TGTGCCAGCAGTGTCGGGACAGACTACAATGAGCAGTTCTTC.

This clonotype was observed a single time. The chain combines TRBV30 with TRBJ2-7; D is possibly TRBD1 or TRBD2 (6 bases each). V gave up 4 bases and J gave up 2 bases, with 15 bases separating them. Germline assignment: CDR1 GTSNPN and CDR2 SVGIG (reference sequence). The CDR3 is 14 amino acids. CDR3 protein: CAWKPGAPTYEQYF. CDR3 sequence (DNA): TGTGCCTGGAAACCGGGGGCCCCGACCTACGAGCAGTACTTC. Based on the CDR3 plus reference TRBV30 and TRBJ2-7, the full variable domain is SQTIHQWPATLVQPVGSPLSLECTVEGTSNPNLYWYRQAAGRGLQLLFYSVGIGQISSEVPQNLSASRPQDRQFILSSKKLLLSDSGFYLCAWKPGAPTYEQYFGPGTRLTVT.

This clonotype has ten or more counts. This chain connects TRBV4-2 to TRBJ2-5, with 8 bases identical to TRBD1. The germline V gene has CDR1 LGHNA and CDR2 YNFKEQ. The CDR3 runs to 16 residues. Trimming removed 1 base from V and 5 bases from J; junction bases left unmatched: 9. The CDR3 DNA follows: TGTGCCAGCAGCCAAGGTGGGCAGGGGGCTTCGGAGACCCAGTACTTC. Amino acids: CASSQGGQGASETQYF.

This clonotype was observed a handful of times. The chain employs TRBV5-1 and TRBJ1-5, with TRBD1 as a possible D gene (5 bases). Between the trimmed V and J ends, which lost 4 bases and 5 bases, there was a span of 16 bases. CDR1 and CDR2 (germline): SGHRS, YFSETQ. The CDR3 has 15 amino acids. CDR3 sequence reads: CASSPGSLGDQPQHF. For the CDR3, the DNA is TGCGCCAGCAGCCCCGGGTCCCTGGGGGATCAGCCCCAGCATTTT.